This TCR beta chain originates from a study of cytomegalovirus exposure and HLA in healthy donors. With 60 Vbeta and 13 Jbeta primers, the PCR was carried out. Method: immunoSEQ multiplex PCR; TCRdb's copy keeps in-frame clones and lacks some. Of approximately 150,000 clones in the sample, roughly 70% are singletons; the top ten hold roughly 2%. The germline V and J ends were trimmed by 0 bases and 0 bases, with 8 bases remaining between them. This CDR3 is built from 16 residues. CDR1 is SGHVS and CDR2 is FQNEAQ in the germline V gene. The chain uses TRBV7-8 and TRBJ2-2, with a weak D call TRBD2 (6 bases). The clonotype originates from a woman aged 40 to 55 in good health and CMV-seronegative. Sequenced input: PBMCs. In DNA, the CDR3 is TGTGCCAGCAGCTTAGCGGCGGGGTCGAACACCGGGGAGCTGTTTTTT. Translation gives CASSLAAGSNTGELFF.